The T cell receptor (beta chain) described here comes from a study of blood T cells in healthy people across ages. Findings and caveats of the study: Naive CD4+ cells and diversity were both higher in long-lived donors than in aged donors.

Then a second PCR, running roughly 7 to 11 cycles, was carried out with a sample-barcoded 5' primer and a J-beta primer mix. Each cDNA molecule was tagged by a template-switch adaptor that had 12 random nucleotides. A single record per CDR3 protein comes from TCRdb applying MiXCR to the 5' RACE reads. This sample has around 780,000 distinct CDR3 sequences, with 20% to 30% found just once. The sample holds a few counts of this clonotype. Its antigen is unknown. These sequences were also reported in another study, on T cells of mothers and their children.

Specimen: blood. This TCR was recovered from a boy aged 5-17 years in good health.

In nucleotides, the CDR3 is TGTGCCAGCAGCTCCGAGACAGCTGAGACCCAGTACTTC. Its protein is CASSSETAETQYF. The chain links TRBV6-6 to TRBJ2-5; the D gene is possibly TRBD1 (5 bases). The CDR3 sequence is 13 residues long. Germline assignment: CDR1 MNHNY and CDR2 SVGAGI (reference sequence). V was shortened by 6 bases and J by 5 bases, with 13 bases between the two germline ends.